These 20 T cell receptor beta chains share one sample of origin, sequenced in a study of cytomegalovirus exposure and HLA in healthy donors. Primers: 60 Vbeta forward and 13 Jbeta reverse. Sequenced by immunoSEQ multiplex PCR; TCRdb stores in-frame clones only, minus some. The sample lists just over 150,000 clones, around 80% occurring once. Sequencing was done on a sample of PBMCs. The receptors were sampled from a male donor in good health and CMV-seropositive.

This chain uses TRBV11-2 with TRBJ1-4; TRBD1 is a possible D gene (5 bases). The V gene lost 5 bases and the J gene lost 7 bases, with 17 bases spanning the gap. The CDR3 length is 15 residues. Germline CDR1 SGHAT, CDR2 FQNNGV. CDR3 sequence reads: CASSPLSGPSEKLFF. CDR3 DNA sequence: TGTGCCAGCAGCCCGCTATCAGGGCCCAGTGAAAAACTGTTTTTT. Full variable domain (missing parts from reference TRBV11-2 and TRBJ1-4): EAGVAQSPRYKIIEKRQSVAFWCNPISGHATLYWYQQILGQGPKLLIQFQNNGVVDDSQLPKDRFSAERLKGVDSTLKIQPAKLEDSAVYLCASSPLSGPSEKLFFGSGTQLSVL.

The chain has TRBV9 and TRBJ2-6; 8 bases match TRBD1. V dropped 3 bases and J dropped 2; count of bases not matched to a gene: 10. This CDR3 comprises 18 residues. Looked up from germline, CDR1 is SGDLS and CDR2 is YYNGEE. The CDR3 is CASSDRQGAVAGANVLTF. DNA for the CDR3: TGTGCCAGCAGCGACAGGCAGGGGGCTGTAGCTGGGGCCAACGTCCTGACTTTC.

This chain links TRBV27 with TRBJ2-7; D remains ambiguous. Germline V gives CDR1 MNHEY, CDR2 SMNVEV (reference sequence). The CDR3 spans 16 residues. The V gene lost 5 bases and the J gene lost 2 bases, with 19 bases spanning the gap. The CDR3 DNA reads as TGTGCCAGCAGTGTGATCCAGGCGATCCCTCCCTACGAGCAGTACTTC. Encoded protein: CASSVIQAIPPYEQYF.

The V call is TRBV18, the J call TRBJ2-3; 7 bases are shared with TRBD1. The CDR3 contains 15 residues. J gave up 2 bases and V 3 bases, and 5 bases lay outside the gene matches. Germline V gives CDR1 KGHSH, CDR2 LQKENI. The CDR3 spells CASSPLGQFTDTQYF. In nucleotides, the CDR3 is TGTGCCAGCTCACCTCTGGGACAGTTCACAGATACGCAGTATTTT.

CDR3 nucleotide sequence: TGTGCCAGCAGACAGGGGAGCTACGAGCAGTACTTC. Protein product: CASRQGSYEQYF. This chain links TRBV28 with TRBJ2-7, with TRBD1 identical over 7 bases. Germline CDR1 and CDR2: MDHEN and SYDVKM. Losses at the gene ends were 6 bases for V and 3 bases for J; bases not matched to a gene: 2. The CDR3 loop spans 12 amino acids.

The chain carries TRBV28 and TRBJ2-1; TRBD2 matches at 7 bases. The germline V gene encodes CDR1 MDHEN and CDR2 SYDVKM. The trim removed 5 bases at V and 0 bases at J, leaving 7 bases unmatched. This CDR3 comprises 16 residues. DNA for the CDR3: TGTGCCAGCAGTCCGTTTTCGGGGGGCTCCTACAATGAGCAGTTCTTC. Its protein product is CASSPFSGGSYNEQFF.

The chain couples TRBV27 to TRBJ1-5; 8 nucleotides match TRBD1. The V gene end was trimmed by 6 bases and the J gene end by 3 bases; junction bases not matched to a gene: 4. Germline CDR1 is MNHEY and CDR2 is SMNVEV (reference sequence). The CDR3 runs 14 residues. Here the CDR3 DNA reads TGTGCCAGCAGGCCGGACAGGGCCAATCAGCCCCAGCATTTT. The encoded protein is CASRPDRANQPQHF.

V and J are TRBV18 and TRBJ2-3; tentatively, D is TRBD1 (7 bases). Germline CDR1 is KGHSH and CDR2 is LQKENI. Trimming shortened V by 3 bases and J by 5 bases, and 15 bases separated the two germline ends. The CDR3 sequence is 15 residues long. The CDR3 nucleotides read TGTGCCAGCTCACCGTGGAGGGGGCGTGAAGATACGCAGTATTTT. This codes for CASSPWRGREDTQYF.

This rearrangement joins TRBV2 to TRBJ1-5; TRBD1 aligns across 8 bases. Germline values: CDR1 SNHLY, CDR2 FYNNEI. J was trimmed by 3 bases and V by 8 bases; bases with no gene match: 3. This CDR3 is built from 13 residues. The CDR3 DNA follows: TGTGCCAGCCGGACAGGGAACAATCAGCCCCAGCATTTT. As protein: CASRTGNNQPQHF.

The rearrangement links TRBV27 to TRBJ1-2; a possible D gene is TRBD1 (5 bases). V lost 4 bases to trimming and J lost 6 bases, with 21 bases between them. Germline V gene data show CDR1 as MNHEY and CDR2 as SMNVEV (reference sequence). The CDR3 runs to 16 residues. The CDR3 DNA is TGTGCCAGCAGTTCCCTTGCGGGGGTAGTGCGTGATGGCTACACCTTC. Translation gives CASSSLAGVVRDGYTF.

The gene calls are TRBV19 and TRBJ1-6; TRBD1 agrees at 7 bases. Germline V lookup: CDR1 LNHDA, CDR2 SQIVND (reference sequence). V trimming: 4 bases; J trimming: 7 bases; junction bases outside the gene matches: 7. CDR3 size: 15 residues. Here the CDR3 DNA reads TGTGCCAGTAGTACGATACAGGGGTGGAATTCACCCCTCCACTTT. Translated: CASSTIQGWNSPLHF.

This clone was seen more than once but under ten times. Here the CDR3 DNA reads TGTGCCACCAGCAGAGATTCCATAGCGGGAGGTACACCCTACGAGCAGTACTTC. This codes for CATSRDSIAGGTPYEQYF. The rearrangement uses TRBV15 and TRBJ2-7; 10 bases fit TRBD2. V was pared by 0 bases and J by 2 bases, with 10 bases of the junction left unmatched. This CDR3 is 18 amino acids long. Germline V gene data show CDR1 as LNHNV and CDR2 as YYDKDF (reference sequence).

The V and J genes are TRBV7-2 and TRBJ1-4; TRBD1 aligns across 9 bases. Unmatched junction bases numbered 5, after V lost 5 bases and J lost 7 bases. The CDR3 contains 14 residues. From germline, CDR1 is SGHTA and CDR2 FQGNSA. As DNA, the CDR3 is TGTGCCAGCAGCACAGGGGGCGCGGGTGAAAAACTGTTTTTT. Its protein product is CASSTGGAGEKLFF.

This chain links TRBV4-1 with TRBJ1-2; D is ambiguous. CDR1 MGHRA and CDR2 YSYEKL come from the germline V gene. With 0 bases removed from V and 0 bases from J, the gap between germline ends came to 8 bases. The CDR3 runs to 15 residues. The CDR3 is CASSQEEAANYGYTF. The CDR3 coding sequence is TGCGCCAGCAGCCAAGAAGAGGCAGCTAACTATGGCTACACCTTC.

This chain uses TRBV30 with TRBJ2-1, with 8 bases fitting TRBD2. Germline CDR1 GTSNPN, CDR2 SVGIG (reference sequence). V was clipped by 3 bases and J by 0 bases; unmatched bases: 13. The CDR3 contains 18 residues. In DNA form, the CDR3 reads TGTGCCTGGAGCCTAGCGGGCCCGGTAATTAGCTCCTACAATGAGCAGTTCTTC. As protein: CAWSLAGPVISSYNEQFF.

The chain is built from TRBV6-5 and TRBJ2-2; 7 bases match TRBD1. V dropped 4 bases and J dropped 8; count of bases not matched to a gene: 4. The V gene's germline CDR1 is MNHEY and CDR2 SVGAGI. The length of the CDR3 is 13 residues. The CDR3: CASSSTGWGELFF. In DNA form, the CDR3 reads TGTGCCAGCAGTTCGACAGGGTGGGGGGAGCTGTTTTTT.

The chain employs TRBV28 and TRBJ2-5; 10 bases are a match to TRBD1. CDR1 and CDR2 from the germline V gene are MDHEN and SYDVKM. V was clipped by 8 bases and J by 7 bases; unmatched bases: 10. This CDR3 has 14 amino acids. CDR3 nucleotides: TGTGCCAGCGCTCCGACAGGGGGCTTTGGGACCCAGTACTTC. Its translation is CASAPTGGFGTQYF. Drawing the rest from reference TRBV28 and TRBJ2-5, the complete variable domain is DVKVTQSSRYLVKRTGEKVFLECVQDMDHENMFWYRQDPGLGLRLIYFSYDVKMKEKGDIPEGYSVSREKKERFSLILESASTNQTSMYLCASAPTGGFGTQYFGPGTRLLVL.

The chain recombines TRBV27 with TRBJ2-1; 8 nucleotides align to TRBD1. This CDR3 contains 15 residues. Per the germline V gene, CDR1 is MNHEY and CDR2 is SMNVEV (reference sequence). With 3 bases clipped from V and 5 bases from J, the junction kept 6 bases outside the gene matches. The CDR3 spells CASSFGQGAHNEQFF. As DNA, the CDR3 is TGTGCCAGCAGTTTTGGGCAGGGGGCTCACAATGAGCAGTTCTTC.

The V call is TRBV6-1, the J call TRBJ2-2, with TRBD1 matching 7 bases. Germline V lookup: CDR1 MNHNS, CDR2 SASEGT. Trimming at V came to 6 bases and at J to 3 bases, leaving 4 bases not matched to a gene. The CDR3 length is 14 residues. Here the CDR3 DNA reads TGTGCCAGCAGGAGACAGGGACACACCGGGGAGCTGTTTTTT. Amino acids: CASRRQGHTGELFF.

This chain uses TRBV11-2 with TRBJ2-7, with 11 nucleotides matching TRBD1. The V segment lost 5 bases and the J segment 7 bases; nucleotides outside the gene matches: 10. Germline V gene lookup returns CDR1 SGHAT and CDR2 FQNNGV. The CDR3 is 15 residues long. The chain's CDR3 is CASSRTGTGGLEQYF. The CDR3, as DNA: TGTGCCAGCAGCCGTACCGGGACAGGGGGTTTGGAGCAGTACTTC.